This TCR beta chain originates from a study of OX40 agonist ivuxolimab in advanced cancers. At the level of the whole study: Ivuxolimab, which targeted the costimulatory receptor OX40 (CD134), was an agonistic, fully human IgG2 monoclonal antibody. Patients were allowed to have had prior anti-PD-1, anti-PD-L1 or anti-CTLA-4 therapy, and 40% of the dose-escalation patients had been treated with checkpoint inhibitors. Intravenous ivuxolimab was administered to patients every 2 weeks at six dose levels: 0.01, 0.1, 0.3, 1.5, 3 and 10 mg/kg. The purpose of peripheral TCRbeta sequencing was to test whether ivuxolimab changed TCR sequence diversity and led to clonal T-cell expansion. Among the roughly 52 dose-escalation patients, about 19 had hepatocellular carcinoma, some 15 melanoma, 9 renal cell carcinoma and 9 head and neck cancer. A male proportion of around 81% and a mean age of approximately 55 years, ranging from roughly 23 to 80, were recorded for the dose-escalation cohort. Partial responses occurred in three dose-escalation patients, of whom one had hepatocellular carcinoma and two had cutaneous melanoma. The paper describes the monotherapy dose-escalation part (N ≈ 52 patients) of the phase I trial of ivuxolimab. The study at large found these results: Low levels of normalized T-cell clonal expansion were also seen in some nonresponding patients. The antigen specificity of the clonally expanded peripheral T cells was not determined. Clonal expansion of both CD4+ and CD8+ blood T cells was observed from baseline to week 6 at doses 0.1 to 3.0 mg/kg. In partial responders in the 0.1-3.0 mg/kg groups, normalized peripheral clonal expansion was found to be among the lowest, especially among CD8+ T cells. After ivuxolimab, CD8+ T cells had more expanded clones than CD4+ T cells on average.

For sequencing of the TCRbeta CDR3 region, genomic DNA was extracted from the sorted cells. The immunoSEQ Assay was used for sequencing of TCRbeta CDR3 regions. TCRdb stores this immuneACCESS table with in-frame sequences only. Part of the clones is absent; in the studies checked, under half of the shortfall reflects unresolved V genes, and no reason is known for the rest. The sample contains approximately 28,000 clones, roughly 86% of them found a single time. The ten top clones hold 20% to 25% of the sample. Patients with a history of autoimmune disease or receiving systemic immunosuppression were excluded from the trial. In every dose cohort, peripheral blood was drawn for TCR sequencing at baseline, cycle 4 day 1, and cycle 7 day 1. Samples were obtained from an open-label, multicenter, first-in-human phase I dose-escalation trial of ivuxolimab. Adults with locally advanced or metastatic melanoma, renal cell, hepatocellular, or head and neck squamous cell carcinoma were enrolled in the trial. Before TCR sequencing, CD4+ T cells and CD8+ T cells were sorted from peripheral blood as separate populations.

V and J lose 2 bases and 9 bases, and a span of 15 bases separates them. Spanning cysteine to phenylalanine, the CDR3 consists of 14 amino acids. Just the 42-base CDR3 DNA is kept, in frame starting at base 1. The germline V gene yields SGHRS for CDR1 and YFSETQ for CDR2. As concerns this clone: Its antigen is unknown. No clone much larger than this one lies a single base away; base qualities are absent.

The specimen was CD4+ or CD8+ T cells sorted from blood, collected in a trial of the OX40 agonist ivuxolimab. This chain is built from TRBV5-1 and TRBJ2-1; the D gene is not confidently resolved. The TCR comes from an adult with an advanced solid tumor such as melanoma, head and neck, liver or kidney cancer. The DNA reads TGCGCCAGCAGCTTCACCACTGGAGATCTTGAGCAGTTCTTC. This is translated as CASSFTTGDLEQFF.